The 24 T cell receptor beta chains listed next were all sequenced from one sample in a study of T cells in Graves' hyperthyroidism and ophthalmopathy. Template material for amplifying TCR beta CDR3 regions consisted of RNA transcripts. HTBI primers drove first-round RT-PCR of the TCR CDR3. TCRdb independently ran MiXCR on the multiplex PCR reads; one entry per CDR3 protein. The sample gives hundreds of thousands of distinct CDR3 sequences, 20% of which show up once; approximately 48% is in the top ten. The sequenced sample was blood. These receptors were obtained from a man aged 40-49 years with Graves' ophthalmopathy.

Ten or more counts support this clonotype. This chain joins TRBV9 and TRBJ2-3, with D perhaps TRBD2 (7 bases). The V gene lost 2 bases and the J gene lost 1 base, with 8 bases spanning the gap. This CDR3 contains 14 residues. Germline V lookup: CDR1 SGDLS, CDR2 YYNGEE. CDR3 in amino acids: CASSVGGRTDTQYF. The CDR3, as DNA: TGTGCCAGCAGCGTGGGGGGGCGCACAGATACGCAGTATTTT.

This clonotype has at least ten counts. This chain connects TRBV28 to TRBJ1-1, with D tentatively TRBD1 (5 bases). Trimming left V 5 bases short and J 10 bases short, with 20 bases between. The CDR3 runs 14 residues. The germline V gene has CDR1 MDHEN and CDR2 SYDVKM. The CDR3 DNA reads TGTGCCAGCAGTACCGGGACGGGGAGGGTATCAGCTTTCTTT. Translated, it gives CASSTGTGRVSAFF. Using reference TRBV28 and TRBJ1-1 for the parts outside the CDR3, the full variable domain is DVKVTQSSRYLVKRTGEKVFLECVQDMDHENMFWYRQDPGLGLRLIYFSYDVKMKEKGDIPEGYSVSREKKERFSLILESASTNQTSMYLCASSTGTGRVSAFFGQGTRLTVV.

The chain couples TRBV6-5 to TRBJ1-4; a weak D match, TRBD1 (6 bases). Trimming removed 4 bases from V and 8 bases from J, with 11 bases in between. Germline CDR1 is MNHEY and CDR2 is SVGAGI. The CDR3 sequence is 13 residues long. For the CDR3, the DNA is TGTGCCAGCAGTTCCACAGGGAGGGAAAAACTGTTTTTT. Translated, it gives CASSSTGREKLFF.

The chain joins TRBV4-2 to TRBJ2-3; tentatively, D is TRBD1 (6 bases). Germline V gene sequence: CDR1 LGHNA, CDR2 YNFKEQ. The CDR3 extends over 17 amino acids. The V end was cut by 3 bases, the J end by 0 bases, with 16 bases between. The CDR3 region has the DNA TGTGCCAGCAGCCACCCGACAGGAATAGCTAGCACAGATACGCAGTATTTT. The encoded protein is CASSHPTGIASTDTQYF.

This clonotype was observed many times. J is TRBJ2-3 and V is TRBV7-2, with a weak D call TRBD2 (5 bases). V dropped 5 bases and J dropped 1 base, with 7 bases sitting between them. CDR3 length equals 13 residues. Germline CDR1 SGHTA, CDR2 FQGNSA. CDR3 in DNA: TGTGCCAGCAGCGCGGGCGGCACAGATACGCAGTATTTT. It translates to CASSAGGTDTQYF.

This clonotype showed up many times. V and J are TRBV20-1 and TRBJ2-1; 7 bases agree with TRBD1. V lost 0 bases, J lost 8 bases, and 13 bases stayed unmatched. Per germline, CDR1 DFQATT and CDR2 SNEGSKA (reference sequence). CDR3 size: 16 residues. CDR3: CSARERGTGASYEQFF. CDR3 coding DNA: TGCAGTGCTAGAGAGAGAGGAACAGGGGCCTCTTATGAGCAGTTCTTC.

This clonotype came up many times. This chain uses TRBV11-3 with TRBJ2-7, with 7 positions matching TRBD2. Germline loops: CDR1 SGHNT, CDR2 YENEEA. The V segment lost 1 base and the J segment 4 bases; nucleotides outside the gene matches: 7. This CDR3 is built from 15 residues. CDR3: CASSLAGGPVYEQYF. In DNA form, the CDR3 reads TGTGCCAGCAGCTTAGCGGGAGGCCCGGTATACGAGCAGTACTTC.

This sequence joins TRBV5-6 and TRBJ2-1, with TRBD2 matching over 8 bases. The CDR3 length is 16 residues. Germline CDR1 reads SGHDT; CDR2 reads YYEEEE. Germline trimming cut 4 bases from V and 2 bases from J; bases unmatched to any gene: 8. Written as DNA, the CDR3 is TGTGCCAGCAGCCACCGAGCGGGAGCAGCCTACAATGAGCAGTTCTTC. As protein: CASSHRAGAAYNEQFF.

With regard to this clonotype: At one boundary the junction diverges from the germline segment, which might be a read error. The chain couples TRBV5-6 to TRBJ1-4; D uncertain. This CDR3 has 14 amino acids. Germline-derived CDR1 and CDR2 are SGHDT and YYEEEE. For the CDR3, the DNA is TGTGCCAGCAGCTCGATCGCAACTAATGAAAAACTGCTTTTT. As protein: CASSSIATNEKLLF. Variable domain in full (rest from reference TRBV5-6 and TRBJ1-4): DAGVTQSPTHLIKTRGQQVTLRCSPKSGHDTVSWYQQALGQGPQFIFQYYEEEERQRGNFPDRFSGHQFPNYSSELNVNALLLGDSALYLCASSSIATNEKLLFGSGTQLSVL.

The rearrangement uses TRBV18 and TRBJ2-4; no clear D gene. This CDR3 contains 11 residues. Germline loops: CDR1 KGHSH, CDR2 LQKENI. The V and J ends lost 3 bases and 5 bases respectively, with 2 bases between them. As DNA, the CDR3 is TGTGCCAGCTCACCGGAAAACATTCAGTACTTC. Amino acid sequence: CASSPENIQYF.

This clonotype was counted ten times or more. J is TRBJ1-4 and V is TRBV5-1, with D perhaps TRBD1 (6 bases). Trimming took off 3 bases at V and 8 bases at J, with 11 bases between the two ends. The V gene's germline CDR1 is SGHRS and CDR2 YFSETQ. This CDR3 comprises 13 residues. CDR3 residues: CASSSGQSEKLFF. The CDR3 DNA reads TGCGCCAGCAGCTCTGGACAGTCGGAAAAACTGTTTTTT.

Turning to this clonotype: At one end the junction does not follow the germline gene, possibly because of a read error. The chain carries TRBV7-2 and TRBJ1-5, with D perhaps matching TRBD1 (6 bases). This CDR3 is built from 15 residues. Germline CDR1 is SGHTA and CDR2 is FQGNSA. CDR3 DNA: TGTGCCAGCACCCACCGGCAGGGGCTTAATCGGCCCCAGCATTTT. It encodes CASTHRQGLNRPQHF.

This clonotype showed up many times. The chain recombines TRBV6-2 or TRBV6-3 with TRBJ2-1; no clear D gene. Between the trimmed V and J ends, which lost 2 bases and 5 bases, there was a span of 10 bases. The CDR3 has 14 amino acids. CDR1 is MNHEY and CDR2 is SVGEGT in the germline V gene. The CDR3 reads CASSYGRRHNEQFF. The CDR3 nucleotides are TGTGCCAGCAGTTACGGCCGCCGCCACAATGAGCAGTTCTTC.

This chain uses TRBV4-1 with TRBJ2-3; 11 bases fit TRBD2. Germline V gene sequence: CDR1 MGHRA, CDR2 YSYEKL. This CDR3 region has 19 residues. V gave up 1 base and J gave up 2 bases; unmatched junction bases: 11. CDR3 nucleotide sequence: TGCGCCAGCAGCCAAGTTGGTATCCTAGCGGGAGGACTCACAGATACGCAGTATTTT. It codes for CASSQVGILAGGLTDTQYF.

CDR3 protein: CSVGGWGTPYNEQFF. CDR3 bases: TGCAGCGTTGGAGGGTGGGGGACTCCTTACAATGAGCAGTTCTTC. The chain uses TRBV29-1 and TRBJ2-1; a weak D match, TRBD2 (6 bases). The CDR3 totals 15 residues. CDR1 and CDR2 from the germline V gene are SQVTM and ANQGSEA. V dropped 4 bases and J dropped 4 bases, with 17 bases sitting between them.

A few counts support this clonotype. This chain links TRBV7-9 with TRBJ1-1; unclear D gene. Germline V lookup: CDR1 SEHNR, CDR2 FQNEAQ (reference sequence). This CDR3 contains 15 residues. The germline V and J ends were trimmed by 1 base and 1 base, with 10 bases remaining between them. CDR3 bases: TGTGCCAGCAGCTTAGAGGTGGGTAGGAACACTGAAGCTTTCTTT. Translating it yields CASSLEVGRNTEAFF.

This clonotype was seen a handful of times. This chain uses TRBV14 with TRBJ1-4; D uncertain. V gave up 4 bases and J gave up 10 bases, with 19 bases separating them. The CDR3 is made up of 15 amino acids. Germline V gene lookup returns CDR1 SGHDN and CDR2 FVKESK. CDR3 protein: CASSPATGLGVKLFF. CDR3 bases: TGTGCCAGCAGCCCTGCCACCGGGCTGGGAGTAAAACTGTTTTTT.

The rearrangement links TRBV7-2 to TRBJ2-1; D remains ambiguous. The CDR3 extends over 12 amino acids. Germline CDR1 is SGHTA and CDR2 is FQGNSA. Trimming removed 2 bases at V and 12 bases at J, with 11 bases between. CDR3 sequence reads: CASSLSTWRQFF. CDR3 coding DNA: TGTGCCAGCAGCTTATCAACTTGGAGGCAGTTCTTC.

The rearrangement uses TRBV19 and TRBJ2-7; 10 bases agree with TRBD1. CDR1 and CDR2 (germline): LNHDA, SQIVND (reference sequence). Trimming took 3 bases from V and 6 from J; bases not matched to a gene: 11. The CDR3 is made up of 16 amino acids. Here the CDR3 reads CASSIRTGGAGVEQYF. DNA for the CDR3: TGTGCCAGTAGTATCCGGACAGGGGGTGCTGGAGTCGAGCAGTACTTC.

This clonotype was seen ten or more times. The rearrangement joins TRBV13 to TRBJ1-2, with TRBD1 matching 8 bases. The CDR3 consists of 13 residues. Trimming removed 7 bases from V and 7 bases from J; junction bases left unmatched: 8. Germline assignment: CDR1 PRHDT and CDR2 FYEKMQ (reference sequence). The CDR3, as DNA: TGTGCCAGCAAAGCGACAGGGGAGAGTGGCTACACCTTC. Its protein product is CASKATGESGYTF.

This clonotype was seen a handful of times. V gene TRBV6-2 or TRBV6-3 combines with J gene TRBJ1-1; D possibly corresponds to TRBD1 (5 bases). The CDR3 runs 15 residues. The V and J ends lost 6 bases and 2 bases respectively, with 16 bases between them. The germline V gene has CDR1 MNHEY and CDR2 SVGEGT. The CDR3 DNA reads as TGTGCCAGCAGCTGGCCGCCCGGGGCTAACACTGAAGCTTTCTTT. Its protein product is CASSWPPGANTEAFF.

This clonotype showed up many times. The chain employs TRBV15 and TRBJ2-5; no clear D gene. The CDR3 totals 15 residues. Trimming took off 0 bases at V and 2 bases at J, with 10 bases between the two ends. The germline V gene encodes CDR1 LNHNV and CDR2 YYDKDF (reference sequence). The CDR3 DNA reads as TGTGCCACCAGCAGAGATCGAGGCAGACAAGAGACCCAGTACTTC. It translates to CATSRDRGRQETQYF.

The chain employs TRBV28 and TRBJ1-2; unclear D gene. The CDR3 is 14 residues long. Germline CDR1 is MDHEN and CDR2 is SYDVKM. The V gene lost 2 bases and the J gene lost 1 base, with 8 bases spanning the gap. CDR3 protein: CASSLVVDNYGYTF. The CDR3 nucleotides read TGTGCCAGCAGTTTAGTAGTGGATAACTATGGCTACACCTTC.

The chain is built from TRBV7-8 and TRBJ1-5, with D possibly being TRBD1 (5 bases). Per the germline V gene, CDR1 is SGHVS and CDR2 is FQNEAQ. This CDR3 contains 14 residues. Trimming removed 5 bases from V and 11 bases from J, with 19 bases in between. CDR3 coding DNA: TGTGCCAGCAGCACGTCGGGACCGGCACGGACCCAGCATTTT. Its protein product is CASSTSGPARTQHF. Full variable domain (rest looked up from reference TRBV7-8 and TRBJ1-5): GAGVSQSPRYKVAKRGQDVALRCDPISGHVSLFWYQQALGQGPEFLTYFQNEAQLDKSGLPSDRFFAERPEGSVSTLKIQRTQQEDSAVYLCASSTSGPARTQHFGDGTRLSIL.